The present T cell receptor (beta chain) was sequenced within a study of T-cell memory formation after mild COVID-19. Study-wide findings and caveats: There were some responding clones in pre-infection memory, which suggested that cross-reactive memory had joined.

V dropped 3 bases and J dropped 5 bases, with 4 bases sitting between them. The CDR3 extends over 11 amino acids. TCR alpha and TCR beta cDNA libraries carrying sample barcodes and UMIs came from 5'RACE with constant-segment primers. TCRdb redid the calling of the 5' RACE reads with MiXCR, one entry per CDR3 protein. The top ten hold approximately 40% of the sample, which has 80,000 to 130,000 distinct CDR3 sequences, roughly 11% seen once. There are many counts of this clonotype. Its antigen is still unknown. The gene calls are TRBV12-3 or TRBV12-4 and TRBJ2-5; D remains ambiguous. The sample was PBMCs or a T cell subset sorted from them (not recorded which). The clonotype originates from a man between 18 and 35 years old who had mild COVID-19 (a few samples of this study predate the infection). Cell type and time point are not known. The CDR3 sequence is CASSFGETQYF. CDR3 sequence (DNA): TGTGCCAGCAGTTTTGGGGAGACCCAGTACTTC.